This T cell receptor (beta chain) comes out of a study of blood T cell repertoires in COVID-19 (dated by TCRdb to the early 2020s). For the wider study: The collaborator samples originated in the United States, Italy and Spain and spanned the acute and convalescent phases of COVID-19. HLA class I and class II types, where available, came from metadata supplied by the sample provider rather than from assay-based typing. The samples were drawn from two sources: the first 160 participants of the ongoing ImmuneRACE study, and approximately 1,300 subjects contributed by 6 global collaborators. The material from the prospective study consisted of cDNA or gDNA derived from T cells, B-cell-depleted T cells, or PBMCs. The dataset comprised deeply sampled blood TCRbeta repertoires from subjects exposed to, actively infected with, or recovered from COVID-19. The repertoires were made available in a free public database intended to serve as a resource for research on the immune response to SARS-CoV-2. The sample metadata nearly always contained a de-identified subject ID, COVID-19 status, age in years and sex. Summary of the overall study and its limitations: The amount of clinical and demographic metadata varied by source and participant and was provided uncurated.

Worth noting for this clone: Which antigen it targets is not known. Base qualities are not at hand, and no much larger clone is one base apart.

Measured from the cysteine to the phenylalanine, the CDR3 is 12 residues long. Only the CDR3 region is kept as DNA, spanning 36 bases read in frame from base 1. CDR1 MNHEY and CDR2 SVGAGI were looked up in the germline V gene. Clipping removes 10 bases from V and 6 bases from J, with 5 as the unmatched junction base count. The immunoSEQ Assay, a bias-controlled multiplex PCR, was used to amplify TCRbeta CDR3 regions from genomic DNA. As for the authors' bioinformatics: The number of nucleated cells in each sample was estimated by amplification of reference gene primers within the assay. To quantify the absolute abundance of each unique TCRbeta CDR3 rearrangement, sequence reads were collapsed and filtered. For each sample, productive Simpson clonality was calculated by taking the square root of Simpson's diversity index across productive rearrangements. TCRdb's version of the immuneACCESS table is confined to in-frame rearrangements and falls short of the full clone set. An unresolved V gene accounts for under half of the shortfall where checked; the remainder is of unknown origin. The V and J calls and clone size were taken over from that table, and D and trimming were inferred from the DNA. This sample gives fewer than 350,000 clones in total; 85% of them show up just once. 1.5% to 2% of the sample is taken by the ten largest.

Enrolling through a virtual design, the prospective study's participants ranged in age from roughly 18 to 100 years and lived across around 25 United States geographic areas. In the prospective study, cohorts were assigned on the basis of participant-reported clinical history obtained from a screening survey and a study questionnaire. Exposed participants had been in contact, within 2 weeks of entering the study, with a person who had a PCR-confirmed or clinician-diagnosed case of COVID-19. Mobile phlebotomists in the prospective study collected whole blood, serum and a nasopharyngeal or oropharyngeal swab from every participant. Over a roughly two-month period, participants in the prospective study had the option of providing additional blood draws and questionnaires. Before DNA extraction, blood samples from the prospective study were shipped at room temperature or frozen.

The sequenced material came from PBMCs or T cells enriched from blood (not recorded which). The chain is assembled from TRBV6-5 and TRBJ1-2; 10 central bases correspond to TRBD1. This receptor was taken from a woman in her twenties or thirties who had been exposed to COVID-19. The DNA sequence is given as TGTGCCACCCGACAGGGGGCGAATGGCTACACCTTC. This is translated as CATRQGANGYTF.